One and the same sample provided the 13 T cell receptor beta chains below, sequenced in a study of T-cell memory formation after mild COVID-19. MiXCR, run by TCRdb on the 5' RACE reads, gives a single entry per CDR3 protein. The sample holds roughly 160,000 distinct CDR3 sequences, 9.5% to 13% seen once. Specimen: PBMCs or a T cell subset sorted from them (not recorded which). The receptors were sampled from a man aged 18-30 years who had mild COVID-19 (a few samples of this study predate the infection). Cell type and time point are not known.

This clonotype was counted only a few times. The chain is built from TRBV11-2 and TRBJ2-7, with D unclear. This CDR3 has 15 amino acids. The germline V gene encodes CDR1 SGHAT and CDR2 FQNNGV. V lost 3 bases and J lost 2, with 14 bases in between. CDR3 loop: CASSLRSPGPYEQYV. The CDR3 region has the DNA TGTGCCAGCAGCTTGAGGTCGCCAGGTCCCTACGAGCAGTACGTC.

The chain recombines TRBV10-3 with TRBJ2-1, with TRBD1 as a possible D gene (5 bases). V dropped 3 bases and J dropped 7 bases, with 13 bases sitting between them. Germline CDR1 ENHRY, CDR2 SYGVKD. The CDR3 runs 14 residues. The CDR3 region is CAISDEKGPNEQFF. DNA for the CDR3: TGTGCCATCAGTGATGAGAAGGGGCCTAATGAGCAGTTCTTC.

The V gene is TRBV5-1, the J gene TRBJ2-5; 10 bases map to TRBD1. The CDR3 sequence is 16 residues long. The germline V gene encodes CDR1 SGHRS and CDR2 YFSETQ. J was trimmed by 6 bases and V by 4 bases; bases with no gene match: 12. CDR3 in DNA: TGCGCCAGCAGCCAGGGGCAGGGACAGGGGTGGAAGACCCAGTACTTC. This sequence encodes CASSQGQGQGWKTQYF.

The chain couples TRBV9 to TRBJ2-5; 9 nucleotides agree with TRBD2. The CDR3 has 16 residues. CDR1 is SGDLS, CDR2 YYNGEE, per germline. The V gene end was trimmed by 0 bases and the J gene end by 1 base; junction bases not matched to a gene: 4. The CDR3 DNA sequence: TGTGCCAGCAGCGTAGACCTTAGCGGGGGCCAAGAGACCCAGTACTTC. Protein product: CASSVDLSGGQETQYF.

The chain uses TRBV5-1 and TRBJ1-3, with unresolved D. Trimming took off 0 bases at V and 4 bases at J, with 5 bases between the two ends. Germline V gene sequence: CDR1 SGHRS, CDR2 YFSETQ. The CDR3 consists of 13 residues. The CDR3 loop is CASSLGYGNTIYF. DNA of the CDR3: TGCGCCAGCAGCTTGGGGTACGGAAACACCATATATTTT.

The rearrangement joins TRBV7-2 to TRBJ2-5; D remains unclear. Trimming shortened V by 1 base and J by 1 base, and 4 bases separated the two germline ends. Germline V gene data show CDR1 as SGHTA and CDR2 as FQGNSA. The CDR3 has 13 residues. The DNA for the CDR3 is TGTGCCAGCAGCTTAGTCTTCCAAGAGACCCAGTACTTC. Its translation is CASSLVFQETQYF.

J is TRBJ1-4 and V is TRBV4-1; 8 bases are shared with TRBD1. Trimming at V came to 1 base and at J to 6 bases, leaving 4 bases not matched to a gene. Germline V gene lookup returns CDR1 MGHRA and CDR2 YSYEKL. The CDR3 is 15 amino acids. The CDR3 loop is CASSQGTGLDEKLFF. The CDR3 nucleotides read TGCGCCAGCAGCCAAGGGACAGGGCTGGATGAAAAACTGTTTTTT.

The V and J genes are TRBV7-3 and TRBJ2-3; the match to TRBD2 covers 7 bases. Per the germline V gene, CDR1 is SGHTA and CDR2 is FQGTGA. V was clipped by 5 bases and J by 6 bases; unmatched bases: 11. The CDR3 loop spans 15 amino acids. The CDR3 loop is CASSTRPSGWDTQYF. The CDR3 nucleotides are TGTGCCAGCAGCACACGGCCTAGCGGATGGGATACGCAGTATTTT.

CDR3 amino acids: CSVGLAGGLETQYF. DNA for the CDR3: TGCAGCGTTGGACTAGCGGGGGGGCTGGAGACCCAGTACTTC. The chain joins TRBV29-1 to TRBJ2-5; the match to TRBD2 covers 14 bases. The V and J ends lost 4 bases and 5 bases, in that order; junction bases with no gene match: 3. The CDR3 totals 14 residues. Germline-derived CDR1 and CDR2 are SQVTM and ANQGSEA.

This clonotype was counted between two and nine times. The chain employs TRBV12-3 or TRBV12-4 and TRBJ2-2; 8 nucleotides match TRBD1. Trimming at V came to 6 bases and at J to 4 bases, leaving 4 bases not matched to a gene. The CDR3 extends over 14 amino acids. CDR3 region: CASRPGQATGELFF. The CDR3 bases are TGTGCCAGCAGGCCGGGACAGGCCACCGGGGAGCTGTTTTTT.

CDR3 amino acids: CASSLVGGGSTDTQYF. CDR3 DNA: TGCGCCAGCAGCTTGGTCGGCGGGGGGAGCACAGATACGCAGTATTTT. This sequence joins TRBV5-1 and TRBJ2-3, with 8 bases lining up with TRBD2. V was pared by 0 bases and J by 0 bases, with 3 bases of the junction left unmatched. This CDR3 comprises 16 residues. The germline CDR1 and CDR2 sequences are SGHRS and YFSETQ.

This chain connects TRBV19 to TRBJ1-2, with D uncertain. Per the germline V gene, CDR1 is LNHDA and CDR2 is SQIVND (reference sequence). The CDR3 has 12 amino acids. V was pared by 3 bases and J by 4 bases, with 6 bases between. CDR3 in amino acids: CASSINLYGYTF. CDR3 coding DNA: TGTGCCAGTAGTATCAATCTCTATGGCTACACCTTC.

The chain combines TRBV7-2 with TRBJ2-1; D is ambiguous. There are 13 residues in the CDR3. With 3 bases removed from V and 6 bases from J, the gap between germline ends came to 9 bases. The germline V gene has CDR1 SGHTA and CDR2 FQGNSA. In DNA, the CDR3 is TGTGCCAGCAGCTTTGTAGTTGCCAATGAGCAGTTCTTC. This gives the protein CASSFVVANEQFF.